This passage covers 4 T cell receptor beta chains from one sample sequenced in a study of regulatory T cells in long-lasting Graves disease. Time point in this sample: persistent/refractory GD, antithyroid drugs over 5 years with positive TRAb. PBMC RNA served as the TCR library source. Building the TCR beta libraries relied on iRepertoire HTBI primers, and CDR3 regions underwent Arm-PCR. MiXCR, applied by TCRdb to the multiplex PCR reads, yields one record per CDR3 protein. Of around 340,000 distinct CDR3 sequences listed, around a fifth were seen once; the top ten hold around 30%. Specimen: peripheral blood mononuclear cells (PBMCs), collected when the disease was refractory, from a patient treated with antithyroid drugs. The receptors originated from a female donor with Graves disease.

This clonotype was seen a few times. J is TRBJ2-2 and V is TRBV7-9, with 11 bases identical to TRBD2. The germline CDR1 and CDR2 sequences are SEHNR and FQNEAQ (reference sequence). This CDR3 has 14 amino acids. V lost 4 bases to trimming and J lost 7 bases; unmatched junction nucleotides: 2. The CDR3 region has the DNA TGTGCCAGCAGCTCGACTAGCGGGAACGGGGAGCTGTTTTTT. Protein sequence: CASSSTSGNGELFF.

The genes are TRBV7-8 and TRBJ1-6; D uncertain. V shed 1 base and J shed 4 bases, with 17 bases lying between them. The germline gives CDR1 SGHVS, CDR2 FQNEAQ. The CDR3 sequence is 18 residues long. The DNA of the CDR3 is TGTGCCAGCAGCTTAGATACTTCAAGGGTGGTGTATAATTCACCCCTCCACTTT. Translated, it gives CASSLDTSRVVYNSPLHF.

This clonotype was detected ten times or more. The chain employs TRBV7-9 and TRBJ2-6; the D is unclear. Germline V CDR1 and CDR2: SEHNR, FQNEAQ (reference sequence). The CDR3 length is 15 residues. Trimming cost V 1 base and J 5 bases, with 9 bases left between them. The CDR3 DNA reads as TGTGCCAGCAGCTTAGAGGGTCTCTGGGCCAACGTCCTGACTTTC. Protein: CASSLEGLWANVLTF.

A word on this clonotype: A much bigger clone sits one base away, suggesting this may be a read error. The chain joins TRBV30 to TRBJ1-1, with TRBD1 matching over 8 bases. The CDR3 length is 16 residues. Germline V CDR1 and CDR2: GTSNPN, SVGIG (reference sequence). This chain's CDR3 is CARSDRGYYRATEAFF. Written as DNA, the CDR3 is TGTGCCAGGAGTGACAGGGGATATTACCGTGCCACTGAAGCTTTCTTT.